What follows describes a single T cell receptor beta chain. The data derive from a study of identical twins. TCRdb recomputed calls from the 5' RACE reads with MiXCR, one row per CDR3 protein. The sample records more than 1.5 million distinct CDR3 sequences, roughly 35% being singletons. Trimming pared 2 bases from V and 1 base from J, leaving 11 bases between. This CDR3 contains 15 residues. CDR1 and CDR2 (germline): KGHDR, SFDVKD. The sequence derives from a newborn girl in good health. Sequenced: cord blood. V gene TRBV24-1 combines with J gene TRBJ2-7; D remains ambiguous. The CDR3 DNA reads as TGTGCCACCAGTGATTCGTGGGGTGAATCCTACGAGCAGTACTTC. Its translation is CATSDSWGESYEQYF.